This T cell receptor (beta chain) originates from a study of OX40 agonist ivuxolimab in advanced cancers. Turning to the study itself: Patients with hepatocellular carcinoma, melanoma, renal cell or head and neck cancer made up the dose-escalation patients. A male proportion of over 70% was recorded, with mean age roughly 60 years and range about 20 to 90.

About this clone itself: The antigen remains undetermined.

Overall study findings and caveats: Some nonresponders additionally presented with little normalized T-cell clonal expansion. Expanded clones tended on average to be more numerous among CD8+ T cells than CD4+.

The trim removed 6 bases at V and 0 bases at J, leaving 10 bases unmatched. This CDR3 spans 17 amino acids. The germline gives CDR1 ENHRY, CDR2 SYGVKD. Clones were read by immunoSEQ multiplex PCR, and TCRdb kept only the in-frame ones, dropping some. The sample yields roughly 53,000 clones, roughly 84% seen once. This chain joins TRBV10-3 and TRBJ2-3; 9 bases agree with TRBD1. This clonotype originated in an adult with an advanced solid tumor such as melanoma, head and neck, liver or kidney cancer. The sequences come from CD4+ or CD8+ T cells sorted from blood, collected in a trial of the OX40 agonist ivuxolimab. The chain's CDR3 is CAISPRTGQGSTDTQYF. The CDR3 region has the DNA TGTGCCATCAGCCCGAGAACGGGACAGGGAAGCACAGATACGCAGTATTTT.